This TCR beta chain is from a study of T cells in Graves' hyperthyroidism and ophthalmopathy. Turning to the study itself: Specimen type is peripheral blood, collected at initial diagnosis prior to any treatment.

This clonotype was counted ten times or more. The CDR3 extends over 16 amino acids. The ends were cut back, 1 base at V and 0 bases at J, with 12 bases in the middle. Germline V CDR1 and CDR2: SNHLY, FYNNEI. Amplification of TCR beta CDR3 regions was performed using RNA transcripts as template. A set of HTBI primers served as the primers for a first-round RT-PCR of the TCR CDR3. TCRdb re-called the multiplex PCR reads with MiXCR, one entry per CDR3 protein. Here the sample spans about 640,000 distinct CDR3 sequences, roughly 20% being singletons. This sequence originates from a man younger than 45 with Graves' ophthalmopathy. The chain is built from TRBV2 and TRBJ1-2; D may be TRBD1 (6 bases). The sample comprised blood. CDR3 coding DNA: TGTGCCAGCAGTGAAGTAGGGACACACACTAACTATGGCTACACCTTC. Encoded protein: CASSEVGTHTNYGYTF.